Following are 17 T cell receptor beta chains from one sample sequenced in a study of OX40 agonist ivuxolimab in advanced cancers. Profiling relied on immunoSEQ multiplex PCR, and the TCRdb table lists in-frame clones only, not all of them. The table shows more than 75,000 clones, with under 90% occurring only once. The starting material was CD4+ or CD8+ T cells sorted from blood, obtained in a trial of the OX40 agonist ivuxolimab. The source is an adult with an advanced solid tumor such as melanoma, head and neck, liver or kidney cancer.

The chain has TRBV18 and TRBJ2-1; D perhaps matches TRBD1 (5 bases). From germline, CDR1 is KGHSH and CDR2 LQKENI. The CDR3 sequence is 17 residues long. Trimming cost V 8 bases and J 0 bases, with 20 bases left between them. CDR3 nucleotide sequence: TGTGCCAGCCACCCCTCAGGGAACACCCTCTCCTACAATGAGCAGTTCTTC. It encodes CASHPSGNTLSYNEQFF.

The chain has TRBV7-2 and TRBJ2-6; TRBD1 might be the D (6 bases). Germline V gene data show CDR1 as SGHTA and CDR2 as FQGNSA. The CDR3 is 17 residues long. The germline V and J ends were trimmed by 1 base and 2 bases, with 12 bases remaining between them. The CDR3 reads CASSLGAGAAGANVLTF. CDR3 sequence (DNA): TGTGCCAGCAGCTTAGGGGCAGGGGCTGCTGGGGCCAACGTCCTGACTTTC.

The rearrangement uses TRBV6-6 and TRBJ1-1, with 9 bases identical to TRBD1. This CDR3 is built from 15 residues. The junction had 10 bases not matched to a gene; V was cut back by 5 bases and J by 6 bases. Germline V gene data show CDR1 as MNHNY and CDR2 as SVGAGI (reference sequence). CDR3 in DNA: TGTGCCAGCAGTCCTTGGGACAGGGATTGGGCTGAAGCTTTCTTT. This codes for CASSPWDRDWAEAFF.

The genes are TRBV7-3 and TRBJ2-2; D uncertain. The germline gives CDR1 SGHTA, CDR2 FQGTGA. Trimming took off 1 base at V and 5 bases at J, with 2 bases between the two ends. This CDR3 is 12 amino acids long. The CDR3 loop is CASSLNTGELFF. The CDR3 DNA reads as TGTGCCAGCAGCTTAAATACCGGGGAGCTGTTTTTT.

Here the CDR3 reads CASSLRGGQDYGYTF. CDR3 bases: TGTGCCAGCAGCTTACGGGGCGGACAGGATTATGGCTACACCTTC. J is TRBJ1-2 and V is TRBV7-3, with TRBD1 matching 7 bases. J gave up 5 bases and V 2 bases, and 8 bases lay outside the gene matches. Germline V gene data show CDR1 as SGHTA and CDR2 as FQGTGA. CDR3 length equals 15 residues.

V gene TRBV7-9 combines with J gene TRBJ1-4; D is unresolved. The V and J ends lost 5 bases and 12 bases respectively, with 13 bases between them. CDR3 length equals 12 residues. Germline CDR1 and CDR2: SEHNR and FQNEAQ (reference sequence). The chain's CDR3 is CASSRGGRELFF. The CDR3 bases are TGTGCCAGCAGCCGTGGAGGAAGGGAACTGTTTTTT. Using reference TRBV7-9 and TRBJ1-4 for the parts outside the CDR3, the full variable domain is DTGVSQNPRHKITKRGQNVTFRCDPISEHNRLYWYRQTLGQGPEFLTYFQNEAQLEKSRLLSDRFSAERPKGSFSTLEIQRTEQGDSAMYLCASSRGGRELFFGSGTQLSVL.

J is TRBJ2-5 and V is TRBV6-1, with D possibly TRBD1 on 6 matching bases. The CDR3 is made up of 15 amino acids. V lost 2 bases and J 6 bases, leaving 16 bases between the germline ends. The germline CDR1 and CDR2 sequences are MNHNS and SASEGT. CDR3 nucleotides: TGTGCCAGCAGTGAAAGGGGCCGACAGGAAAAGACCCAGTACTTC. As protein: CASSERGRQEKTQYF.

This sequence joins TRBV18 and TRBJ1-2; TRBD1 might be the D (5 bases). V gave up 2 bases and J gave up 4 bases, with 11 bases separating them. This CDR3 spans 14 amino acids. CDR1 KGHSH and CDR2 LQKENI come from the germline V gene. The chain's CDR3 is CASSPGRGTYGYTF. In DNA form, the CDR3 reads TGTGCCAGCTCACCAGGGAGAGGGACCTATGGCTACACCTTC.

This clone was seen more than once but under ten times. DNA of the CDR3: TGCGCCAGCAGCTTGGCGCCAGGGGGCAATTCACCCCTCCACTTT. Its protein is CASSLAPGGNSPLHF. The chain combines TRBV5-1 with TRBJ1-6, with 8 bases that match TRBD1. V was pared by 0 bases and J by 7 bases, with 3 bases of the junction left unmatched. Germline lookup yields CDR1 SGHRS and CDR2 YFSETQ. The CDR3 runs to 15 residues.

The CDR3 here is CATKPIMTDTQYF. The CDR3 DNA sequence: TGTGCCACTAAGCCGATTATGACAGATACGCAGTATTTT. This chain joins TRBV7-2 and TRBJ2-3; no clear D. The ends were cut back, 10 bases at V and 3 bases at J, with 14 bases in the middle. The CDR3 is 13 amino acids. CDR1 is SGHTA and CDR2 is FQGNSA in the germline V gene.

The V call is TRBV19, the J call TRBJ2-3; 7 bases line up with TRBD2. This CDR3 comprises 14 residues. V gave up 7 bases and J gave up 5 bases; unmatched junction bases: 9. Germline V gene lookup returns CDR1 LNHDA and CDR2 SQIVND (reference sequence). The CDR3 nucleotides are TGTGCCAGTATCCCGGGAGGCGGAGGAGATACGCAGTATTTT. Its translation is CASIPGGGGDTQYF. Supplemented by reference TRBV19 and TRBJ2-3, the full variable domain reads DGGITQSPKYLFRKEGQNVTLSCEQNLNHDAMYWYRQDPGQGLRLIYYSQIVNDFQKGDIAEGYSVSREKKESFPLTVTSAQKNPTAFYLCASIPGGGGDTQYFGPGTRLTVL.

This chain connects TRBV6-5 to TRBJ1-1; TRBD1 matches 9 bases. CDR3 length: 14 amino acids. V dropped 7 bases and J dropped 3; count of bases not matched to a gene: 6. CDR1 and CDR2 (germline): MNHEY, SVGAGI. The DNA for the CDR3 is TGTGCCAGCATAGGACAGGGGCGGGACACTGAAGCTTTCTTT. Translating gives CASIGQGRDTEAFF.

J is TRBJ1-1 and V is TRBV7-9, with 8 bases identical to TRBD1. V dropped 1 base and J dropped 4; count of bases not matched to a gene: 14. The CDR3 sequence is 18 residues long. Germline V CDR1 and CDR2: SEHNR, FQNEAQ (reference sequence). The CDR3, as DNA: TGTGCCAGCAGCTTAGGAGGACGGACAGGGACGAAGGGCACTGAAGCTTTCTTT. Protein: CASSLGGRTGTKGTEAFF.

The chain joins TRBV7-9 to TRBJ2-7; 7 positions agree with TRBD1. In germline, CDR1 is SEHNR, CDR2 FQNEAQ (reference sequence). Unmatched junction bases numbered 4, after V lost 5 bases and J lost 6 bases. The CDR3 contains 12 residues. The CDR3 DNA reads as TGTGCCAGCAGCCGAGACAGGGTCGAGCAGTACTTC. This translates into CASSRDRVEQYF.

V and J are TRBV6-5 and TRBJ2-7; weak D call: TRBD2 (5 bases). Germline CDR1 MNHEY, CDR2 SVGAGI. CDR3 length equals 14 residues. Trimming took 8 bases from V and 7 from J, leaving 21 bases between them. The CDR3 nucleotides read TGTGCCAGCGGAGGCCGTCCCAGGTCGGAGGAGCAGTACTTC. Translating gives CASGGRPRSEEQYF.

The rearrangement uses TRBV7-8 and TRBJ1-6; 9 bases align to TRBD1. This CDR3 is 12 amino acids long. Germline CDR1 and CDR2: SGHVS and FQNEAQ. V shed 5 bases, J shed 16 bases, and the junction held 6 bases outside the gene matches. For the CDR3, the DNA is TGTGCCAGCAGCCCGGGGGGACAGGGACTCCACTTT. Protein: CASSPGGQGLHF.

The genes are TRBV9 and TRBJ2-1; TRBD2 matches 11 bases. V was clipped by 0 bases and J by 3 bases; unmatched bases: 8. Germline assignment: CDR1 SGDLS and CDR2 YYNGEE. CDR3 length equals 18 residues. The CDR3 region has the DNA TGTGCCAGCAGCGTAGAAGGTTGGCTAGCGGGGGGCTACAATGAGCAGTTCTTC. It encodes CASSVEGWLAGGYNEQFF. The variable domain in full, with the rest retrieved from reference TRBV9 and TRBJ2-1, is DSGVTQTPKHLITATGQRVTLRCSPRSGDLSVYWYQQSLDQGLQFLIQYYNGEERAKGNILERFSAQQFPDLHSELNLSSLELGDSALYFCASSVEGWLAGGYNEQFFGPGTRLTVL.